This T cell receptor (beta chain) was recovered during a study of type 1 regulatory T cells. Study-level points and caveats: Compared with non-type 1 regulatory T cells, type 1 regulatory T cells showed a more restricted TCR repertoire.

A few counts support this clonotype. The antigen is undetermined. Germline V gene data show CDR1 as DFQATT and CDR2 as SNEGSKA (reference sequence). This CDR3 has 13 amino acids. The V gene lost 6 bases and the J gene lost 2 bases, with 13 bases spanning the gap. TCRdb passed the reads through MiXCR, listing each CDR3 protein once. The repertoire holds fewer than 75,000 distinct CDR3 sequences, around 49% seen once, with more than 2% in the top ten. The chain is built from TRBV20-1 and TRBJ1-1; TRBD1 is a possible D gene (6 bases). The specimen sequenced was cultured non-Tr1 T cells, either the whole culture or a sorted T cell fraction (not recorded which). The clonotype originates from a human donor in good health. The DNA of the CDR3 is TGCAGTGCCTTCGGGGGCTCTAACACTGAAGCTTTCTTT. Residues: CSAFGGSNTEAFF.